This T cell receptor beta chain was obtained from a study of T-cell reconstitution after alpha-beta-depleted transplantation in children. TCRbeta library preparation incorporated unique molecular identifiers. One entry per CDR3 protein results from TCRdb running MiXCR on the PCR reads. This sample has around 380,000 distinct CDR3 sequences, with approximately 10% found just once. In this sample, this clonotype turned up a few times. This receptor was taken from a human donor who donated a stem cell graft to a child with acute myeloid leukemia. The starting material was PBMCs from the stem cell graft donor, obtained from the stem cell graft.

DNA of the CDR3: TGCAGCGCCCTGGGGGTAATTAGCACAGATACGCAGTATTTT. It translates to CSALGVISTDTQYF. The gene calls are TRBV29-1 and TRBJ2-3, with D perhaps assigned TRBD1 or TRBD2 (5 bases each). The CDR3 runs 14 residues. The ends were cut back, 7 bases at V and 0 bases at J, with 14 bases in the middle. The V gene's germline CDR1 is SQVTM and CDR2 ANQGSEA.